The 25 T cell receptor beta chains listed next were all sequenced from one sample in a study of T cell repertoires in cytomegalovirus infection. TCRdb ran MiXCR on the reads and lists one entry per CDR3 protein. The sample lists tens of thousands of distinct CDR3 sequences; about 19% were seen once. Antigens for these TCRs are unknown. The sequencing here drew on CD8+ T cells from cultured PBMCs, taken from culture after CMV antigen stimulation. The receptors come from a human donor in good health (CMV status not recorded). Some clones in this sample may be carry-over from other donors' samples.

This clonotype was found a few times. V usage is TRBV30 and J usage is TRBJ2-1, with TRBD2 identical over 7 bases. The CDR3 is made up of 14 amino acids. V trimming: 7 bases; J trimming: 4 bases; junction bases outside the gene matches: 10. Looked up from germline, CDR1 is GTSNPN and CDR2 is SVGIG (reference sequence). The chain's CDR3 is CAYSREERYNEQFF. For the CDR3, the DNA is TGTGCCTATAGTCGGGAGGAACGGTACAATGAGCAGTTCTTC.

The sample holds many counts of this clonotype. CDR3 bases: TGTGCCAGCAGCTTAGCGCAGGGTCAGCCCCAGCATTTT. This sequence encodes CASSLAQGQPQHF. The chain joins TRBV7-6 to TRBJ1-5; perhaps TRBD1 as D (5 bases). The CDR3 length is 13 residues. Trimming shortened V by 0 bases and J by 6 bases, and 6 bases separated the two germline ends. Looked up from germline, CDR1 is SGHVS and CDR2 is FNYEAQ.

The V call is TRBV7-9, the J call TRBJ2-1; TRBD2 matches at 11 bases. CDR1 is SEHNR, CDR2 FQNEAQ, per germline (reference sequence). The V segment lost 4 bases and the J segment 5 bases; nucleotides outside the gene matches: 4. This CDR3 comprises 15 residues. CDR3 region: CASSSISGGDNEQFF. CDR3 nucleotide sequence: TGTGCCAGCAGCTCTATTAGCGGGGGGGACAATGAGCAGTTCTTC.

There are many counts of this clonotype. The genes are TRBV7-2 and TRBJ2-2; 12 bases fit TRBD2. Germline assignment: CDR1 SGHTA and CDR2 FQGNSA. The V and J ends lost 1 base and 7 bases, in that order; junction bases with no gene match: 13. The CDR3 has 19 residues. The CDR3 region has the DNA TGTGCCAGCAGCTTAGGAGGGCTAGCGGGGGGGCGTGGCCTCGGGGAGCTGTTTTTT. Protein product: CASSLGGLAGGRGLGELFF.

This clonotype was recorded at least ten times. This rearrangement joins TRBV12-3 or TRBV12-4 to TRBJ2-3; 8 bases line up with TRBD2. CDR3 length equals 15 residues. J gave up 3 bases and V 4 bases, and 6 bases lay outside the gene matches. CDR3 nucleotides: TGTGCCAGCAGTTCCGGGACTAGAAGGACAGATACGCAGTATTTT. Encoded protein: CASSSGTRRTDTQYF.

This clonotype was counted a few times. CDR3: CASSYRTPYTEAFF. The CDR3 bases are TGTGCCAGCAGTTACAGAACGCCGTACACTGAAGCTTTCTTT. This chain joins TRBV6-5 and TRBJ1-1, with D unclear. Germline values: CDR1 MNHEY, CDR2 SVGAGI. CDR3 length: 14 residues. Trimming removed 2 bases at V and 3 bases at J, with 10 bases between.

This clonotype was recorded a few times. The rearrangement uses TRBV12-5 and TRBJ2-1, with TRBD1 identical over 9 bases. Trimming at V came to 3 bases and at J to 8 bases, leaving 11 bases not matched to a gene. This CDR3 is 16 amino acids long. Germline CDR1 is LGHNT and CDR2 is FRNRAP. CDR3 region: CASGFQPGQGGDEQFF. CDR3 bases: TGTGCTAGTGGTTTCCAACCGGGACAGGGCGGCGATGAGCAGTTCTTC.

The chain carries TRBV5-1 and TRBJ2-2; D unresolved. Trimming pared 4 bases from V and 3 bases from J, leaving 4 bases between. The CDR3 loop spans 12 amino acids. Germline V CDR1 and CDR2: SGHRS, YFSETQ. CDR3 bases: TGCGCCAGCAGCACCGACACCGGGGAGCTGTTTTTT. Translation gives CASSTDTGELFF.

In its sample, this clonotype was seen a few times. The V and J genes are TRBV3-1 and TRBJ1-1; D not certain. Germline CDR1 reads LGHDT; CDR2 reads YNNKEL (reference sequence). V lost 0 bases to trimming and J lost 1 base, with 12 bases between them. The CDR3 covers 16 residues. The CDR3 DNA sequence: TGTGCCAGCAGCCAAGATATAACGGGCGCGAACACTGAAGCTTTCTTT. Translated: CASSQDITGANTEAFF.

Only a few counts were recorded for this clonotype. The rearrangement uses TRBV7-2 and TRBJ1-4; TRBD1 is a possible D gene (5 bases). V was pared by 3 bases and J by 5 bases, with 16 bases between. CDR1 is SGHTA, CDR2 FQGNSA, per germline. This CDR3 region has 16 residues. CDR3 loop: CASSFVSGTENEKLFF. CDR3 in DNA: TGTGCCAGCAGCTTCGTTTCCGGGACGGAGAATGAAAAACTGTTTTTT.

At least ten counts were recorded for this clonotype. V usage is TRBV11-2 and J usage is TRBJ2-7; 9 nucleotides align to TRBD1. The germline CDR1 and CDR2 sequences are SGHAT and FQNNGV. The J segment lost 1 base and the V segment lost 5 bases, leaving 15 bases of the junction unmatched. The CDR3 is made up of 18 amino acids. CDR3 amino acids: CASSLRQGVFPLSYEQYF. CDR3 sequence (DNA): TGTGCCAGCAGCCTCCGACAGGGGGTTTTCCCTTTATCCTACGAGCAGTACTTC.

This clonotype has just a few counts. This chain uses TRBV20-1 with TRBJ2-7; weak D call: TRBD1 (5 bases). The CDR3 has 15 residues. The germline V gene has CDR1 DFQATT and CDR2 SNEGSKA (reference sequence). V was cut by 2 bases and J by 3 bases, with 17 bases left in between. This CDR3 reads CSARPLLGDGYEQYF. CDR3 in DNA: TGCAGTGCTAGACCACTCTTAGGGGATGGCTACGAGCAGTACTTC.

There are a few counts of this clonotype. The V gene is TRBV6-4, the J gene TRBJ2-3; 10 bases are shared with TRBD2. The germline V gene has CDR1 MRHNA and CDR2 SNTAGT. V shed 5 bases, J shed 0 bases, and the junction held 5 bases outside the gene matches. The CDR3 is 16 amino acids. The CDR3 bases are TGTGCCAGCAGTCCTCTAGCGGGGGCTAGCACAGATACGCAGTATTTT. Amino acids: CASSPLAGASTDTQYF.

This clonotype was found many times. In DNA, the CDR3 is TGTGCCAGCAGCCCCATGACTAGCGGGCATGAGCAGTTCTTC. Translation: CASSPMTSGHEQFF. The chain carries TRBV7-2 and TRBJ2-1; 10 bases map to TRBD2. This CDR3 is built from 14 residues. V lost 5 bases and J lost 8; bases outside the gene matches: 6. Germline assignment: CDR1 SGHTA and CDR2 FQGNSA.

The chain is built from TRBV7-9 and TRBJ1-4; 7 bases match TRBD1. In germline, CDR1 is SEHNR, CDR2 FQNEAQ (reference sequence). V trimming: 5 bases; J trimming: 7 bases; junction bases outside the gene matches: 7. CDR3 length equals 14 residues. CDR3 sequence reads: CASSAGGRIEKLFF. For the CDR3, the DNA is TGTGCCAGCAGCGCAGGGGGGCGAATTGAAAAACTGTTTTTT.

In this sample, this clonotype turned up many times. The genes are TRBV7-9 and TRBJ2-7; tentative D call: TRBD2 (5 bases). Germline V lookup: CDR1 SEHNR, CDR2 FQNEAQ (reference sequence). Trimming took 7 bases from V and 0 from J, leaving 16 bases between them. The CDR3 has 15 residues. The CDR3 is CASTPLAQGSYEQYF. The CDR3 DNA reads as TGTGCCAGCACCCCCTTAGCGCAAGGCTCCTACGAGCAGTACTTC.

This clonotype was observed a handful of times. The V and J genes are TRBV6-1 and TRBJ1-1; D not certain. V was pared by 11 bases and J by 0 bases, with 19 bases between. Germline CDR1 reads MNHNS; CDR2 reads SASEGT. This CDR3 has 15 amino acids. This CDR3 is CAANYDAIMNTEAFF. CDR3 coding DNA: TGTGCCGCCAATTACGACGCGATCATGAACACTGAAGCTTTCTTT.

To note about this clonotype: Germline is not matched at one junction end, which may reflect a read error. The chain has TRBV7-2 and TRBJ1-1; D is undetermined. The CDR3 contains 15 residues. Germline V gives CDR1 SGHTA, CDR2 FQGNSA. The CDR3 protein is CVSSLSSGVGAEAFF. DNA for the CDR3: TGTGTCAGCAGCTTAAGCTCGGGTGTCGGGGCTGAAGCTTTCTTT.

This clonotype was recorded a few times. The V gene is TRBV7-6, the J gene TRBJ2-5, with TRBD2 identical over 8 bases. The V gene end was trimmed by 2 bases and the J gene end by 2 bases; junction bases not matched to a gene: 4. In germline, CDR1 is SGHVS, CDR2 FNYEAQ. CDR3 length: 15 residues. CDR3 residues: CASSLQTSEQETQYF. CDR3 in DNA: TGTGCCAGCAGCTTACAGACTAGCGAGCAAGAGACCCAGTACTTC.

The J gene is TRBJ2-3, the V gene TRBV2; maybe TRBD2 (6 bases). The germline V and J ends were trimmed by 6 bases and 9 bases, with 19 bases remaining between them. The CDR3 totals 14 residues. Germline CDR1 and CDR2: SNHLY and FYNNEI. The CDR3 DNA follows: TGTGCCAGCAGAGAGTCTTTCCGGGACTTCACGCAGTATTTT. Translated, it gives CASRESFRDFTQYF.

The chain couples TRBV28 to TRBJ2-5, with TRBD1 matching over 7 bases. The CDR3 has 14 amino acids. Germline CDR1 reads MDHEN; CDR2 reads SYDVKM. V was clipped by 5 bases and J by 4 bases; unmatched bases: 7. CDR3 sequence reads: CASSTTGLAETQYF. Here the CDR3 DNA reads TGTGCCAGCAGTACGACAGGGTTAGCAGAGACCCAGTACTTC.

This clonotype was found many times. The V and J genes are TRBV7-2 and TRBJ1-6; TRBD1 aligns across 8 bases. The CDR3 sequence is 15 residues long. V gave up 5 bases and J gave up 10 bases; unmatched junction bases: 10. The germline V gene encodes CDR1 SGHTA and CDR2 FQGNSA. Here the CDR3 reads CASSPGQGALSPLHF. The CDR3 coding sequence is TGTGCCAGCAGCCCAGGGCAGGGGGCGTTGTCACCCCTCCACTTT.

The DNA for the CDR3 is TGCAGCGTGATAAGCGTTAACTCTGGGGCCAACGTCCTGACTTTC. Amino acid sequence: CSVISVNSGANVLTF. The rearrangement links TRBV29-1 to TRBJ2-6; D unresolved. The CDR3 runs to 15 residues. Germline CDR1 reads SQVTM; CDR2 reads ANQGSEA. Trimming removed 6 bases at V and 0 bases at J, with 12 bases between. Filled out from reference TRBV29-1 and TRBJ2-6, the complete variable domain reads SAVISQKPSRDICQRGTSLTIQCQVDSQVTMMFWYRQQPGQSLTLIATANQGSEATYESGFVIDKFPISRPNLTFSTLTVSNMSPEDSSIYLCSVISVNSGANVLTFGAGSRLTVL.

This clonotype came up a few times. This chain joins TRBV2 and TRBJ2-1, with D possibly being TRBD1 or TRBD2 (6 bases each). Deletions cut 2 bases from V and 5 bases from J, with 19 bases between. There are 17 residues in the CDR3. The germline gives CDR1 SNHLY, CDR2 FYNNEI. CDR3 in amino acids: CASSEKVGGPPHNEQFF. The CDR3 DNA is TGTGCCAGCAGTGAAAAGGTGGGGGGCCCCCCCCACAATGAGCAGTTCTTC.

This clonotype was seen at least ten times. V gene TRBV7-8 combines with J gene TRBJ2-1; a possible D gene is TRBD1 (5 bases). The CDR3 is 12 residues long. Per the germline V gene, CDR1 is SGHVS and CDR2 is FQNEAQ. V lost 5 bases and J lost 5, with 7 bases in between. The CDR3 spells CASSDSNNEQFF. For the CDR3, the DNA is TGTGCCAGCAGCGACAGTAACAATGAGCAGTTCTTC.